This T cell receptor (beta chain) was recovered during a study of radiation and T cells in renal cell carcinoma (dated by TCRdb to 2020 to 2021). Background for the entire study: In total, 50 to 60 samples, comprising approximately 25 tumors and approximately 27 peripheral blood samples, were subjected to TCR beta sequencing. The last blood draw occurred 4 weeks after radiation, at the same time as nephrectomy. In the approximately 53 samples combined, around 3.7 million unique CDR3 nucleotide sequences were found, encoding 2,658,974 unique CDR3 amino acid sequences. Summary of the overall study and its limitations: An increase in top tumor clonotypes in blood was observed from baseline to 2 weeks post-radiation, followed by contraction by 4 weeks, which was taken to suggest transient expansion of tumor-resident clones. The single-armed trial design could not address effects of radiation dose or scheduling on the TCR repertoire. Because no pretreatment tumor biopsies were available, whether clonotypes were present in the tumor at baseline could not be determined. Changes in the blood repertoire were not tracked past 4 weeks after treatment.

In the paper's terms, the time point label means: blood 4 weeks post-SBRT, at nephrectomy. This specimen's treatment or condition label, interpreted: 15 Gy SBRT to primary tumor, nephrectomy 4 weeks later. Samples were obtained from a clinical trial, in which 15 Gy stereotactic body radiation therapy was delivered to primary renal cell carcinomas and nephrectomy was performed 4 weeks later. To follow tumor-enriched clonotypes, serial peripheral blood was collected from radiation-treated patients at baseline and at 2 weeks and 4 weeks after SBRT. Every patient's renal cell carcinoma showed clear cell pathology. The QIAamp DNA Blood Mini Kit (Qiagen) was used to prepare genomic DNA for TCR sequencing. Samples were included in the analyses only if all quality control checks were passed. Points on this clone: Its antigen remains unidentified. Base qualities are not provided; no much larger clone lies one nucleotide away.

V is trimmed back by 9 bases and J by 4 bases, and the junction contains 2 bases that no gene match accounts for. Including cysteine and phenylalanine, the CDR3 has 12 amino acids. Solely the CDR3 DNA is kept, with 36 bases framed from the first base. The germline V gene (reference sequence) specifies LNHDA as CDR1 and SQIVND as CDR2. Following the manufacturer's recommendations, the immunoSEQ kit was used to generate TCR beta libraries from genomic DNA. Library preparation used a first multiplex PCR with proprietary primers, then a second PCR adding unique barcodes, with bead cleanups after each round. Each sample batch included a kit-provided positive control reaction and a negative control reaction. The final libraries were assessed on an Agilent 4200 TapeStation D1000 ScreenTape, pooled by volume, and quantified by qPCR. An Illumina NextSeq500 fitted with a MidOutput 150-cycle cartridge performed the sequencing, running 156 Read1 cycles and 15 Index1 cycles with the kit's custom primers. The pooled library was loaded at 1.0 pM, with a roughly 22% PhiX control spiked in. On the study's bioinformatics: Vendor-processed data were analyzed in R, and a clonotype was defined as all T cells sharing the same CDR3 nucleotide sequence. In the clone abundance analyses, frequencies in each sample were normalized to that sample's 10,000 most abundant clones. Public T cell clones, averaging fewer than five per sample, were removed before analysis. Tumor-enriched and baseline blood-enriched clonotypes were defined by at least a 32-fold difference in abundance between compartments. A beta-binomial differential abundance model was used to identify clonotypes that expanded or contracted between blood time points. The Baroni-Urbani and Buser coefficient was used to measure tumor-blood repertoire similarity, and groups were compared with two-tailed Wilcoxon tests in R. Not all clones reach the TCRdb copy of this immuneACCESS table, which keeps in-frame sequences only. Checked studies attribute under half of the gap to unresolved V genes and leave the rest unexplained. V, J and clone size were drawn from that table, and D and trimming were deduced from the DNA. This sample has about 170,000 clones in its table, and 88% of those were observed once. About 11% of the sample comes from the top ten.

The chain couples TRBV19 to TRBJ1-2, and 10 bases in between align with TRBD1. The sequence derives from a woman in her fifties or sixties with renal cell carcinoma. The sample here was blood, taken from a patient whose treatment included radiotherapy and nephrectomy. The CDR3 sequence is CASRDRGYGYTF. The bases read TGTGCCAGCCGGGACAGGGGCTATGGCTACACCTTC.